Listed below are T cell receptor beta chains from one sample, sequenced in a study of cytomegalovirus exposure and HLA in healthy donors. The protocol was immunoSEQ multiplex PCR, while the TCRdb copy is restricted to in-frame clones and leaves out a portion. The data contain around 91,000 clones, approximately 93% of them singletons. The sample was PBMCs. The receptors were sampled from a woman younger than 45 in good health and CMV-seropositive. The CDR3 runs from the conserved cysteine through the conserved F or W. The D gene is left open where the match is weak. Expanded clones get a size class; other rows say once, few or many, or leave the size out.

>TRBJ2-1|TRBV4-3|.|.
TGCGCCAGCAGCCAAGATCACGGGGGTTACAATGAGCAGTTCTTC
CASSQDHGGYNEQFF
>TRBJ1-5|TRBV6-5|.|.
TGTGCCAGCAGTAACCTACAGGGTTGGTCCCAGCATTTT
CASSNLQGWSQHF
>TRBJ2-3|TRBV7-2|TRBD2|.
TGTGCCAGCAGGAAAATGGGAGGGCCAAAGATCACAGATACGCAGTATTTT
CASRKMGGPKITDTQYF
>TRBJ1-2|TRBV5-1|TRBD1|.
TGCGCCAGCAGCCCACCAGACAGGGACTATGGCTACACCTTC
CASSPPDRDYGYTF
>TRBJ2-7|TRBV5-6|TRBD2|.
TGTGCCAGCAGCTTGGAGCTATTTCGGCTAGCGGGAATCTCCTACGAGCAGTACTTC
CASSLELFRLAGISYEQYF
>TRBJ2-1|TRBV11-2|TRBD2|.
TGTGCCAGCAGCTTACGCGGGAGGGTCGACAATGAGCAGTTCTTC
CASSLRGRVDNEQFF
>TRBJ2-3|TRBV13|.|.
TGTGCCAGCAGCTTAGACCTGCGCGGGTCTAGCACAGATACGCAGTATTTT
CASSLDLRGSSTDTQYF
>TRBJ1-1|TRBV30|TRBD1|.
TGTGCCTGGAGTGTACCCCGACCACGCCGGGACAGGGGGGACACTGAAGCTTTCTTT
CAWSVPRPRRDRGDTEAFF
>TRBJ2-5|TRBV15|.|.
TGTGCCACCAGCAGAGATTCAGGGGCGGAGACCCAGTACTTC
CATSRDSGAETQYF
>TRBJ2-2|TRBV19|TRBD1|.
TGTGCCAGTAGTCCCGACCGGACAGGGAGCACCGGGGAGCTGTTTTTT
CASSPDRTGSTGELFF
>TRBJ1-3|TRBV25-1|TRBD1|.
TGTGCCAGCAGTGAGGGACAGGGTAGAAACACCATATATTTT
CASSEGQGRNTIYF
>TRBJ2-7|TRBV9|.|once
TGTGCCAGCAGCGTAGGGGGCGACCTGTTTACAGACGAGCAGTACTTC
CASSVGGDLFTDEQYF
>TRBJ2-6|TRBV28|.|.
TGTGCCAGCCGTGAGGAGATGGCCTCTGGGGCCAACGTCCTGACTTTC
CASREEMASGANVLTF
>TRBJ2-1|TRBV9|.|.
TGTGCCAGCAGCGTAGTGGCGGGATGGAGCGGTGAGCAGTTCTTC
CASSVVAGWSGEQFF
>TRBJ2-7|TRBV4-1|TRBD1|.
TGCGCCAGCAGCCCCTCGGCCGGGACAGGGTTTTACGAGCAGTACTTC
CASSPSAGTGFYEQYF
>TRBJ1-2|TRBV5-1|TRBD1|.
TGCGCCAGCAGCTCTACAGGGGAGGGCTACACCTTC
CASSSTGEGYTF
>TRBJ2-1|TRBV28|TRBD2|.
TGTGCCAGCAGCCAGACTAGCGGGAGGGCCGGGAGAGCATACAATGAGCAGTTCTTC
CASSQTSGRAGRAYNEQFF
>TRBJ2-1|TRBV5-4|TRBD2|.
TGTGCCAGCAGCTCGCCATCTTTGCGGGAGTCTTCGGATGAGCAGTTCTTC
CASSSPSLRESSDEQFF
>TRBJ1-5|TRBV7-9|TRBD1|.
TGTGCCAGCAGCTATGGACAGGGGAATCAGCCCCAGCATTTT
CASSYGQGNQPQHF
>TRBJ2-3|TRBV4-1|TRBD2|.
TGCGCCAGCAGCCAAGAAGACCCCCGGACTAGCGGGAACACAGATACGCAGTATTTT
CASSQEDPRTSGNTDTQYF